This TCR beta chain derives from a study of shared clonotypes between healthy human individuals. Study-wide context: The study used three CD4 naive, three CD4 memory, two CD8 naive and one CD8 memory plate per donor.

Nashville, Tennessee was home to all donors, each a Caucasian adult. Deep-level assay runs were performed. As originally analysed: Junction-only immunoSEQ sequences carried no quality scores, so filtering differed. Using immunoSEQ multiplex PCR, the repertoire was profiled, and TCRdb retains in-frame clones only, with some absent. V, J and clone size are taken as reported in that table, and D and trimming were inferred from the DNA itself. The sample has 80,000 to 100,000 clones, 68% seen once. This clone showed up just a few times. The source is a man aged 25-45 years in good health. The sample taken for sequencing was memory CD8+ T cells sorted from blood. Regarding subset: CD45RO+ cells pooled with CCR7-negative TemRA cells.

The CDR3 loop reads CASSPPKTGLNTGELFF. CDR3 sequence (DNA): TGTGCCAGCTCACCGCCTAAAACGGGACTGAACACCGGGGAGCTGTTTTTT. The V and J genes are TRBV18 and TRBJ2-2; a possible D gene is TRBD2 (6 bases). Looked up from germline, CDR1 is KGHSH and CDR2 is LQKENI. V was pared by 3 bases and J by 1 base, with 15 bases between. The CDR3 loop spans 17 amino acids.